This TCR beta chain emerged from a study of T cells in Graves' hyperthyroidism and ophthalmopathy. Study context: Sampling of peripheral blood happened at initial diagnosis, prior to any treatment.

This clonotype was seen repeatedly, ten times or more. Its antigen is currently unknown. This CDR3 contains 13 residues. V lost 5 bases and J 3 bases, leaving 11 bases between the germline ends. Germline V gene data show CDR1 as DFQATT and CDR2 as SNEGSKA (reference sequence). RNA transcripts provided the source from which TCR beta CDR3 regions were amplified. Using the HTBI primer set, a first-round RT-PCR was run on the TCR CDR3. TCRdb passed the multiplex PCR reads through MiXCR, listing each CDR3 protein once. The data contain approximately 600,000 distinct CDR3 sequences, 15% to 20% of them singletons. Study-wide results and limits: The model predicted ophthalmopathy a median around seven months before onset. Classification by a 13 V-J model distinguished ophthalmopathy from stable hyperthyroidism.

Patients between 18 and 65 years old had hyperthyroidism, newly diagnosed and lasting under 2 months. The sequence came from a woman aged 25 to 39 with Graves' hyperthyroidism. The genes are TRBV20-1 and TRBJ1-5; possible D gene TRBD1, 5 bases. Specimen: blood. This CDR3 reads CSAGTAFNQPQHF. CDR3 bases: TGCAGTGCTGGGACGGCTTTCAATCAGCCCCAGCATTTT.